This section outlines one T cell receptor beta chain sequence together with its context. Its antigen is still unknown. The data were taken from a study of T cells after yellow fever vaccination. Findings and caveats of the study: Peaking faster, on day 5 versus 15, the secondary response was nonetheless weaker.

MiXCR, applied by TCRdb to the 5' RACE reads, yields one record per CDR3 protein. This repertoire shows 100,000 to 150,000 distinct CDR3 sequences, roughly 10% found once; its top ten account for 40%. The starting material was CD8+ T cells sorted from PBMCs, obtained on the day of the yellow fever booster vaccination. The sequence came from a man between 18 and 35 years old who received the YFV17D yellow fever vaccine.

CDR3 in amino acids: CASSPIGLYEQYV. CDR3 bases: TGTGCCAGCAGCCCTATCGGGCTATACGAGCAGTACGTC. The V gene is TRBV7-9, the J gene TRBJ2-7; unclear D gene. CDR1 and CDR2 from the germline V gene are SEHNR and FQNEAQ (reference sequence). The ends were cut back, 5 bases at V and 4 bases at J, with 12 bases in the middle. CDR3 length equals 13 residues.